This is a list of T cell receptor beta chains from one sample in a study of human T cells and chemical hapten exposure. TCRdb re-analysed the RACE reads in MiXCR, keeping a single row per CDR3 protein. The sample lists approximately 80,000 distinct CDR3 sequences; less than 15% were seen once. Sequencing used whole blood, obtained in connection with sensitization to the hapten diphenylcyclopropenone (DPC). These receptors all stem from a woman in her forties or fifties with alopecia areata. Some clones in this sample may be carry-over from other donors' samples. CDR3s include the opening cysteine and the closing phenylalanine or tryptophan. The D gene is left open where the match is weak. Not all rows give a size; the values are once, few, many and, for expanded clones, a class.

D	size	J	V	CDR3	DNA
TRBD2	many	TRBJ2-5	TRBV27	CASNPPGLAGGLSPYQETQYF	TGTGCCAGCAATCCCCCGGGACTAGCGGGAGGGCTGAGTCCCTACCAAGAGACCCAGTACTTC
NA	few	TRBJ2-5	TRBV7-7	CASSSAVRETQYF	TGTGCCAGCAGCTCCGCTGTACGAGAGACCCAGTACTTC
NA	few	TRBJ2-7	TRBV12-3/TRBV12-4	CASSLHPTYEQYF	TGTGCCAGCAGTCTTCACCCTACCTACGAGCAGTACTTC
TRBD1	few	TRBJ1-2	TRBV27	CASRPRQGLAYGYTF	TGTGCCAGCAGACCGCGACAGGGTCTCGCCTATGGCTACACCTTC
NA	NA	TRBJ2-4	TRBV29-1	CSVVQRNIQYF	TGCAGCGTTGTCCAGAGGAACATTCAGTACTTC
TRBD2	NA	TRBJ2-2	TRBV6-6	CASSQGLLAGGYTGELFF	TGTGCCAGCAGCCAAGGACTACTAGCGGGAGGATACACCGGGGAGCTGTTTTTT
NA	many	TRBJ2-1	TRBV2	CASSVGESSYNEQFF	TGTGCCAGCAGTGTTGGTGAGAGCTCCTACAATGAGCAGTTCTTC
NA	NA	TRBJ2-1	TRBV7-9	CASSPATSYNEQFF	TGTGCCAGCAGCCCCGCGACTTCCTACAATGAGCAGTTCTTC
NA	few	TRBJ2-2	TRBV2	CASTSGPTGELFF	TGTGCCAGCACCTCCGGCCCCACCGGGGAGCTGTTTTTT
NA	few	TRBJ1-1	TRBV7-9	CASSLQVPEAFF	TGTGCCAGCAGCCTACAGGTCCCTGAAGCTTTCTTT
TRBD2	few	TRBJ2-3	TRBV6-1	CASSTRTSGTDTQYF	TGTGCCAGCAGTACCAGGACTAGCGGCACAGATACGCAGTATTTT
TRBD2	NA	TRBJ2-6	TRBV20-1	CSATSGRYSGANVLTF	TGCAGTGCTACCAGCGGGAGGTACTCTGGGGCCAACGTCCTGACTTTC
NA	NA	TRBJ2-1	TRBV20-1	CSASGPGLGGKVIIF	TGCAGTGCTAGCGGCCCCGGGTTAGGAGGGAAAGTAATAATCTTC
NA	few	TRBJ2-3	TRBV20-1	CSAGGGTDTQYF	TGCAGTGCCGGAGGCGGCACAGATACGCAGTATTTT
TRBD1	few	TRBJ1-4	TRBV5-1	CASSPDTGDFNEKLFF	TGCGCCAGCAGCCCAGATACAGGGGACTTTAATGAAAAACTGTTTTTT
TRBD2	NA	TRBJ2-7	TRBV11-2	CASSSQLAGNEQYF	TGTGCCAGCAGCTCCCAACTAGCGGGTAACGAGCAGTACTTC
TRBD2	NA	TRBJ2-7	TRBV9	CASSGTSGSLPREQYF	TGTGCCAGCAGCGGGACTAGCGGGAGTCTTCCGCGGGAGCAGTACTTC
NA	NA	TRBJ2-5	TRBV3-1	CASSQDLTRAETQYF	TGTGCCAGCAGCCAAGATCTTACAAGGGCTGAGACCCAGTACTTC
TRBD2	NA	TRBJ2-1	TRBV7-2	CASSLVASGRVGEQFF	TGTGCCAGCAGCTTAGTTGCTAGCGGGAGGGTTGGAGAGCAGTTCTTC
NA	few	TRBJ2-7	TRBV11-2	CASSGGNEQYF	TGTGCCAGCAGCGGAGGGAACGAGCAGTACTTC
TRBD1	NA	TRBJ2-7	TRBV7-2	CASSLVAGQGTYEQYF	TGTGCCAGCAGCTTAGTGGCGGGACAGGGGACCTACGAGCAGTACTTC
NA	few	TRBJ2-2	TRBV19	CASSSTTNTGELFF	TGTGCCAGTAGTAGCACAACGAACACCGGGGAGCTGTTTTTT
NA	many	TRBJ2-7	TRBV28	CASSLLGYEQYF	TGTGCCAGCAGTTTATTAGGTTACGAGCAGTACTTC
TRBD1	few	TRBJ2-7	TRBV20-1	CSARPRQGAAYEQYF	TGCAGTGCTAGACCGCGACAGGGGGCTGCCTACGAGCAGTACTTC
NA	few	TRBJ1-3	TRBV28	CASSTGPGNTIYF	TGTGCCAGCAGTACCGGGCCTGGAAACACCATATATTTT
NA	many	TRBJ2-2	TRBV7-8	CASSSDSRLVRTGELFF	TGTGCCAGCAGTTCGGACAGTCGACTAGTACGAACCGGGGAGCTGTTTTTT
TRBD2	few	TRBJ2-6	TRBV20-1	CSARTSEQSSGANVLTF	TGCAGTGCAAGGACTAGCGAACAATCGTCTGGGGCCAACGTCCTGACTTTC
NA	few	TRBJ1-1	TRBV29-1	CSVVRGGTNTEAFF	TGCAGCGTTGTGAGGGGGGGGACGAACACTGAAGCTTTCTTT
NA	many	TRBJ2-4	TRBV7-2	CASSLVTAQAKNIQYF	TGTGCCAGCAGCTTAGTGACGGCCCAAGCCAAAAACATTCAGTACTTC
TRBD2	few	TRBJ2-1	TRBV11-2	CASSPGLAEHNEQFF	TGTGCCAGCAGCCCGGGACTAGCGGAGCACAATGAGCAGTTCTTC
TRBD2	NA	TRBJ2-3	TRBV5-4	CASSLISGRLGTQYF	TGTGCCAGCAGCTTGATTAGCGGGAGATTGGGTACGCAGTATTTT
NA	few	TRBJ1-2	TRBV7-9	CASSSWTGTGNYSF	TGTGCCAGCAGCTCCTGGACCGGGACCGGCAACTACTCCTTC
TRBD2	few	TRBJ2-2	TRBV20-1	CSASGRASGGELFF	TGCAGTGCTAGCGGGAGGGCCAGCGGCGGGGAGCTGTTTTTT
TRBD2	many	TRBJ2-3	TRBV27	CASSSVASGSTDTQYF	TGTGCCAGCAGTTCTGTAGCTAGCGGGAGCACAGATACGCAGTATTTT
NA	few	TRBJ1-2	TRBV20-1	CSALTGNRYGYTF	TGCAGTGCCCTGACAGGCAACCGCTATGGCTACACCTTC
TRBD2	NA	TRBJ2-1	TRBV29-1	CSVLGLAGPYNEQFF	TGCAGCGTCCTGGGACTAGCGGGACCCTACAATGAGCAGTTCTTC
NA	NA	TRBJ1-3	TRBV29-1	CSVPSGNTIYF	TGCAGCGTACCCTCTGGAAACACCATATATTTT
TRBD1	NA	TRBJ1-6	TRBV7-6	CASSSADRGLNSPLHF	TGTGCCAGCAGCTCCGCTGACAGGGGTCTTAATTCACCCCTCCACTTT
NA	few	TRBJ2-2	TRBV7-6	CASSPLGLAGELFF	TGTGCCAGCAGCCCCTTGGGGCTCGCCGGGGAGCTGTTTTTT
NA	NA	TRBJ1-6	TRBV2	CASRDSYNSPLHF	TGTGCCAGCAGAGACAGCTATAATTCACCCCTCCACTTT
TRBD1	NA	TRBJ2-2	TRBV3-1	CASSQGSQGAHRELFF	TGTGCCAGCAGCCAAGGATCACAGGGGGCGCATCGGGAGCTGTTTTTT
NA	few	TRBJ2-4	TRBV27	CASSFVALAKNIQYF	TGTGCCAGCAGTTTCGTAGCCTTAGCCAAAAACATTCAGTACTTC
TRBD1	NA	TRBJ2-7	TRBV30	CAWSRQGYEQYF	TGTGCCTGGAGCCGACAGGGGTACGAGCAGTACTTC
NA	few	TRBJ2-1	TRBV7-2	CASSLAVAKYNEQFF	TGTGCCAGCAGCTTAGCCGTGGCAAAATACAATGAGCAGTTCTTC
NA	NA	TRBJ1-1	TRBV18	CASSPPGGANTEAFF	TGTGCCAGCTCACCGCCCGGGGGGGCGAACACTGAAGCTTTCTTT
NA	NA	TRBJ2-1	TRBV27	CASSQGQAYNEQFF	TGTGCCAGCAGTCAGGGACAAGCCTACAATGAGCAGTTCTTC
TRBD1	many	TRBJ1-3	TRBV7-2	CASSLVFLGTVENTIYF	TGTGCCAGCAGCTTAGTCTTTTTGGGGACAGTTGAAAACACCATATATTTT
TRBD1	NA	TRBJ1-1	TRBV28	CASSPLDRVLNTEAFF	TGTGCCAGCAGTCCCCTCGACAGGGTCTTGAACACTGAAGCTTTCTTT
TRBD2	few	TRBJ2-1	TRBV2	CAGSEPGTSGYNEQFF	TGTGCCGGCAGTGAACCTGGGACTAGCGGCTACAATGAGCAGTTCTTC
NA	NA	TRBJ2-7	TRBV15	CATSRGSQGFYEQYF	TGTGCCACCAGCAGAGGTTCCCAGGGTTTCTACGAGCAGTACTTC
NA	many	TRBJ2-1	TRBV11-2	CASSLVEYRGRSNNEQFF	TGTGCCAGCAGCTTAGTAGAATATCGGGGGCGAAGCAACAATGAGCAGTTCTTC
NA	NA	TRBJ2-6	TRBV12-3/TRBV12-4	CASSPGWAGANVLTF	TGTGCCAGCAGTCCGGGATGGGCTGGGGCCAACGTCCTGACTTTC
TRBD2	NA	TRBJ2-2	TRBV18	CASSSRGEAGRTGELFF	TGTGCCAGCTCCTCCCGCGGGGAAGCGGGGCGCACCGGGGAGCTGTTTTTT